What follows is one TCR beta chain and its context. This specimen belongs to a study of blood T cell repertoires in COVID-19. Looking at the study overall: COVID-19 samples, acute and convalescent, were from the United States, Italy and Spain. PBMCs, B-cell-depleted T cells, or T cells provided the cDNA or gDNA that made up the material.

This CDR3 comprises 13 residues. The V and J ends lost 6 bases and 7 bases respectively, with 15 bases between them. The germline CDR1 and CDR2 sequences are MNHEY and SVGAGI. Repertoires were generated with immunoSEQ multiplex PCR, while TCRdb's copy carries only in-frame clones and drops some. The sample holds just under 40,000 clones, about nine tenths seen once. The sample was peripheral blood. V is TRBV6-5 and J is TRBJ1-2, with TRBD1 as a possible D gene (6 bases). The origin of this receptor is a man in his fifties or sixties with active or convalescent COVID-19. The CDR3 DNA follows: TGTGCCAGCAGCCCGACAGGCAAGGGTGGCTACACCTTC. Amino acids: CASSPTGKGGYTF.